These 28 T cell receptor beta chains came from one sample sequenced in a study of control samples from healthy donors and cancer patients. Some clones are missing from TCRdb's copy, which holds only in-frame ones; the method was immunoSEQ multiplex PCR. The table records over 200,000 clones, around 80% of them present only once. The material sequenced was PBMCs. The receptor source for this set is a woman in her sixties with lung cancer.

The CDR3 loop is CASIASGRGKQFF. CDR3 sequence (DNA): TGTGCCAGTATCGCCAGCGGGAGGGGAAAGCAGTTCTTC. The chain joins TRBV19 to TRBJ2-1; 10 nucleotides match TRBD2. The V gene end was trimmed by 7 bases and the J gene end by 11 bases; junction bases not matched to a gene: 8. Germline V gene data show CDR1 as LNHDA and CDR2 as SQIVND (reference sequence). This CDR3 comprises 13 residues.

This chain's CDR3 is CASSPREEGTYEQYF. CDR3 sequence (DNA): TGTGCCAGCAGCCCCCGGGAAGAGGGGACCTACGAGCAGTACTTC. The V and J genes are TRBV9 and TRBJ2-7; D is possibly TRBD1 or TRBD2 (5 bases each). The V end was cut by 4 bases, the J end by 2 bases, with 16 bases between. The CDR3 extends over 15 amino acids. CDR1 is SGDLS and CDR2 is YYNGEE in the germline V gene.

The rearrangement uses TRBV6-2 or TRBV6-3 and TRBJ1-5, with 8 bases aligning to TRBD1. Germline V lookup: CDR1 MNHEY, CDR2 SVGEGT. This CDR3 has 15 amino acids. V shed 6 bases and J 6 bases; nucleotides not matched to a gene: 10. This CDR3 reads CASSPDRVLAQPQHF. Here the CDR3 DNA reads TGTGCCAGCAGCCCGGACAGGGTGCTAGCTCAGCCCCAGCATTTT.

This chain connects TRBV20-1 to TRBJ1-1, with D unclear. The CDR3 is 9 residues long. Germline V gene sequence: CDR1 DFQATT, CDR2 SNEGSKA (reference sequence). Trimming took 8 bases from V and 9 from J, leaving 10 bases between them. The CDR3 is CSPSGKAFF. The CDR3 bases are TGCAGTCCTTCGGGTAAAGCTTTCTTT.

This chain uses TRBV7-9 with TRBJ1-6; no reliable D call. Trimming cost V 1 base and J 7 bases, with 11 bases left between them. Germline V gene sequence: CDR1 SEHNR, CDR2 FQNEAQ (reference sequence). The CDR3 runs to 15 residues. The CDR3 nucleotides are TGTGCCAGCAGCTTAGTGTTTGGGTTAAATTCACCCCTCCACTTT. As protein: CASSLVFGLNSPLHF.

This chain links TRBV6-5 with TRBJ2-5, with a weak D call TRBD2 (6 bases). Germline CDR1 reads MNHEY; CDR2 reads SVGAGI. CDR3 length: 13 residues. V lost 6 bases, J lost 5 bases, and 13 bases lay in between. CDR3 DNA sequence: TGTGCCAGCAGGGAGGGCCTTTTGGAGACCCAGTACTTC. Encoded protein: CASREGLLETQYF.

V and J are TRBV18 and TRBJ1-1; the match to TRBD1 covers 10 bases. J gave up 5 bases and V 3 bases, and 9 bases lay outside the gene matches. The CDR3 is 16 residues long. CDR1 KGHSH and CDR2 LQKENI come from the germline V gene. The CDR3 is CASSPGTGDTGTEAFF. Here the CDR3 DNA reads TGTGCCAGCTCACCGGGGACAGGGGACACCGGGACTGAAGCTTTCTTT.

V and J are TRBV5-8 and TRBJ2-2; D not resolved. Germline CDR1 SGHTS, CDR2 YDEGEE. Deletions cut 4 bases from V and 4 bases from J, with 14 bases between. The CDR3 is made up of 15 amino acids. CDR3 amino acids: CASSEVRYATGELFF. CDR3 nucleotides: TGTGCCAGCAGCGAAGTTCGATACGCCACCGGGGAGCTGTTTTTT.

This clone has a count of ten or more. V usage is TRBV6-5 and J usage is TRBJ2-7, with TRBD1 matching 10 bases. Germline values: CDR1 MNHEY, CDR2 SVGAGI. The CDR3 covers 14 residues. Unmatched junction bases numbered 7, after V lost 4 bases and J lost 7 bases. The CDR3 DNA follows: TGTGCCAGCAGTTTACTGGGGACAGGGGTTGAGCAGTACTTC. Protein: CASSLLGTGVEQYF.

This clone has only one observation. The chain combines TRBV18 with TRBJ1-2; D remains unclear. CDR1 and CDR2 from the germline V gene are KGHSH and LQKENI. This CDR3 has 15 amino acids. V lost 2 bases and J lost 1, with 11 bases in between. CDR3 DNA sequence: TGTGCCAGCTCACCAACTACCGACAATAACTATGGCTACACCTTC. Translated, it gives CASSPTTDNNYGYTF.

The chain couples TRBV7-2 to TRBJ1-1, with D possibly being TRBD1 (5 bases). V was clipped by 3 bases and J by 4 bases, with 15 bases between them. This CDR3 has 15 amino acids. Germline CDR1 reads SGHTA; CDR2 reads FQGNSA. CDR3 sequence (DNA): TGTGCCAGCAGCTTCCAAGGGGTTGGTGGCACTGAAGCTTTCTTT. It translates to CASSFQGVGGTEAFF.

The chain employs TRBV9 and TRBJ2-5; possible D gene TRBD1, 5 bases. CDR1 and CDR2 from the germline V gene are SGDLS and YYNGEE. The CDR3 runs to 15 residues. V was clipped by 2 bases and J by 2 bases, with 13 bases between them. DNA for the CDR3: TGTGCCAGCAGCGTGGGGCCAGGAGAACAAGAGACCCAGTACTTC. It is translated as CASSVGPGEQETQYF. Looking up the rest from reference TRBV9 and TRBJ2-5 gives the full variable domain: DSGVTQTPKHLITATGQRVTLRCSPRSGDLSVYWYQQSLDQGLQFLIQYYNGEERAKGNILERFSAQQFPDLHSELNLSSLELGDSALYFCASSVGPGEQETQYFGPGTRLLVL.

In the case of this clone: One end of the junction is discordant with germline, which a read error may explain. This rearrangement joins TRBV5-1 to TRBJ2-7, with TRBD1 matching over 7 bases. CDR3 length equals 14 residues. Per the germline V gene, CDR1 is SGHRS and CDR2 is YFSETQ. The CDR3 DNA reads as TGCGCCAGCAGCTCCCAGACAGGGAACAACGAGCAATACTTC. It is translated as CASSSQTGNNEQYF.

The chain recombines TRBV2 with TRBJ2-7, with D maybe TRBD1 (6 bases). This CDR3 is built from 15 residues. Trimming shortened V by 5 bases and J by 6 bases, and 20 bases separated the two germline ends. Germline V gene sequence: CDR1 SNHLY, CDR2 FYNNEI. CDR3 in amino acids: CASSPTGLDAVEQYF. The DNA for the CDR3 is TGTGCCAGCAGTCCCACAGGGCTTGATGCGGTCGAGCAGTACTTC.

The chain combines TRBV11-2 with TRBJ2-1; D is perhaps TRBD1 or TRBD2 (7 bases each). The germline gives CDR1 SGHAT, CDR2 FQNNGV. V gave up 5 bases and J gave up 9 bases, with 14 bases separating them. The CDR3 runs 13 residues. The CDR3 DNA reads TGTGCCAGCAGCGCCCAGGGGGGGGTTGAGCAGTTCTTC. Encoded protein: CASSAQGGVEQFF. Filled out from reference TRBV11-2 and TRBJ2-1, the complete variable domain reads EAGVAQSPRYKIIEKRQSVAFWCNPISGHATLYWYQQILGQGPKLLIQFQNNGVVDDSQLPKDRFSAERLKGVDSTLKIQPAKLEDSAVYLCASSAQGGVEQFFGPGTRLTVL.

The CDR3 here is CATSEGQVLETQYF. The CDR3 nucleotides read TGTGCCACCAGTGAAGGGCAGGTGTTGGAGACCCAGTACTTC. This rearrangement joins TRBV24-1 to TRBJ2-5; no clear D gene. The CDR3 extends over 14 amino acids. CDR1 and CDR2 from the germline V gene are KGHDR and SFDVKD. Trimming took off 4 bases at V and 5 bases at J, with 13 bases between the two ends.

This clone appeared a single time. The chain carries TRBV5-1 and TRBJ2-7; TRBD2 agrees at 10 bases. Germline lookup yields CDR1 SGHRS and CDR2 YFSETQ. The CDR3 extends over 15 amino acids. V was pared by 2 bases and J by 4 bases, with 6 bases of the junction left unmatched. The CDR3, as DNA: TGCGCCAGCAGCTTTTTAGGACTAGCGGCTTACGAGCAGTACTTC. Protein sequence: CASSFLGLAAYEQYF. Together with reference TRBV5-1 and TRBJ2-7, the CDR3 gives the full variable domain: KAGVTQTPRYLIKTRGQQVTLSCSPISGHRSVSWYQQTPGQGLQFLFEYFSETQRNKGNFPGRFSGRQFSNSRSEMNVSTLELGDSALYLCASSFLGLAAYEQYFGPGTRLTVT.

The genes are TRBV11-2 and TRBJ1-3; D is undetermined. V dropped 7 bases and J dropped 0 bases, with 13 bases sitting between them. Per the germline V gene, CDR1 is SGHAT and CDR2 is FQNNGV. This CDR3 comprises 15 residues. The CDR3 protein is CASTLGGSSGNTIYF. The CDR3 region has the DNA TGTGCCAGCACTCTAGGAGGGAGCTCTGGAAACACCATATATTTT.

CDR3 region: CASSFNNSPLHF. The CDR3 nucleotides are TGTGCCAGCAGCTTTAATAATTCACCCCTCCACTTT. This rearrangement joins TRBV7-2 to TRBJ1-6; the D is unclear. The CDR3 has 12 residues. The germline V gene encodes CDR1 SGHTA and CDR2 FQGNSA. The V and J ends lost 3 bases and 5 bases respectively, with 2 bases between them.

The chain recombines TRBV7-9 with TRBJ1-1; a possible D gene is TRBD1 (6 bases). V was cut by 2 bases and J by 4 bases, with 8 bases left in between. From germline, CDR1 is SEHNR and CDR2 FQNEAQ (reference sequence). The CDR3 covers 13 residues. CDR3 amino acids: CASSLQGTTEAFF. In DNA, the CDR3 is TGTGCCAGCAGCTTACAGGGGACCACTGAAGCTTTCTTT.

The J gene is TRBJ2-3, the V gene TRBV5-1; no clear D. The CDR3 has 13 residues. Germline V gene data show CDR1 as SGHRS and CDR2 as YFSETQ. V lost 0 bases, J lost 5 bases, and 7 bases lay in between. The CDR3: CASSLATEDTQYF. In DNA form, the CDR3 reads TGCGCCAGCAGCTTGGCGACCGAAGATACGCAGTATTTT.

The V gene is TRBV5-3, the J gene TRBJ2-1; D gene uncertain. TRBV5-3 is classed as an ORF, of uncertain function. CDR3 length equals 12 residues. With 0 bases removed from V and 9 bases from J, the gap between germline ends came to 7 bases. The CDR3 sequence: CARSLGTFEQFF. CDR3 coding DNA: TGTGCCAGAAGCTTGGGCACATTTGAGCAGTTCTTC.

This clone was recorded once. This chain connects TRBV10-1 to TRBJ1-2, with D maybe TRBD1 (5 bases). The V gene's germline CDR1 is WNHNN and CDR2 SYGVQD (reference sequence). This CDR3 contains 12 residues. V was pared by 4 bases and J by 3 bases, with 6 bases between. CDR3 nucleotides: TGCGCCAGCAGTGGAGGGGACTATGGCTACACCTTC. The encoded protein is CASSGGDYGYTF.

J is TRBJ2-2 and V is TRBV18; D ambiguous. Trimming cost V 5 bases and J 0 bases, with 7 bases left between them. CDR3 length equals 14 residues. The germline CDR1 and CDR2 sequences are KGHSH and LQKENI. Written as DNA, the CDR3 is TGTGCCAGCTCAACCACGGCGAACACCGGGGAGCTGTTTTTT. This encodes CASSTTANTGELFF.

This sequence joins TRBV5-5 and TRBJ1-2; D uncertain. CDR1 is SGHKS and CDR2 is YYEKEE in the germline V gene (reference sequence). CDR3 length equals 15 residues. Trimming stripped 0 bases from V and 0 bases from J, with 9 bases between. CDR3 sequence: CASSLDGRTNYGYTF. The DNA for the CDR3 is TGTGCCAGCAGCTTGGACGGACGAACTAACTATGGCTACACCTTC.

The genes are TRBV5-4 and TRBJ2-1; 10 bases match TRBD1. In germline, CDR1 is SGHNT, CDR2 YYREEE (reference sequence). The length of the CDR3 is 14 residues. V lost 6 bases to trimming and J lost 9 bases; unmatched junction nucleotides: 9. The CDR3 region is CASNPGQGTSEQFF. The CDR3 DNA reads TGTGCCAGCAACCCGGGACAGGGGACTAGTGAGCAGTTCTTC.

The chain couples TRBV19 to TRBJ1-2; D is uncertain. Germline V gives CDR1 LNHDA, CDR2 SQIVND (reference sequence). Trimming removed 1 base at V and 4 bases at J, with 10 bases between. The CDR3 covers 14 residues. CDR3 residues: CASSIVGFSYGYTF. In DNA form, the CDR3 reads TGTGCCAGTAGTATAGTTGGGTTTAGCTATGGCTACACCTTC. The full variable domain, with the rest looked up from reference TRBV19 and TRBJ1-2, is DGGITQSPKYLFRKEGQNVTLSCEQNLNHDAMYWYRQDPGQGLRLIYYSQIVNDFQKGDIAEGYSVSREKKESFPLTVTSAQKNPTAFYLCASSIVGFSYGYTFGSGTRLTVV.

The CDR3 protein is CASTRQGNLNTEAFF. CDR3 DNA sequence: TGTGCCAGCACTCGACAGGGGAACCTGAACACTGAAGCTTTCTTT. V and J are TRBV2 and TRBJ1-1; 8 bases match TRBD1. The length of the CDR3 is 15 residues. V shed 7 bases and J 0 bases; nucleotides not matched to a gene: 7. The germline V gene has CDR1 SNHLY and CDR2 FYNNEI.